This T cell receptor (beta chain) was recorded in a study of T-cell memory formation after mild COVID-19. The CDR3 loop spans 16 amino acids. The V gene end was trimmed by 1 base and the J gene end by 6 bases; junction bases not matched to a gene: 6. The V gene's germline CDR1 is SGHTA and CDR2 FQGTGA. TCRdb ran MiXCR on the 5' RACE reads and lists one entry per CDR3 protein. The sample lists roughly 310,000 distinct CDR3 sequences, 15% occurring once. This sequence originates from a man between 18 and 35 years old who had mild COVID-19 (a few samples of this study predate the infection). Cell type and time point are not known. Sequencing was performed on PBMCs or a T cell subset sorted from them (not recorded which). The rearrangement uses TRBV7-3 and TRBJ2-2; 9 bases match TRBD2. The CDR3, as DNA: TGTGCCAGCAGCTTAATGGGACTAGCTGGTCCCGGGGAGCTGTTTTTT. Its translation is CASSLMGLAGPGELFF.